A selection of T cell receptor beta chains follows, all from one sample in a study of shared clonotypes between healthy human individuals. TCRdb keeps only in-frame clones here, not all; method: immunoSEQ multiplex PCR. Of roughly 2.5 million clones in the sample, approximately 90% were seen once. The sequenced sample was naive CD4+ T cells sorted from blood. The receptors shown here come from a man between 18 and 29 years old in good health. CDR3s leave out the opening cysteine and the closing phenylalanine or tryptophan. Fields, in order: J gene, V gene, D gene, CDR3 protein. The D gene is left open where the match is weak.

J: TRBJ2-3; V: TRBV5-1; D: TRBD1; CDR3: ASSRNRGATDTQY
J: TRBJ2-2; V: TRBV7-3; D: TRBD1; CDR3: ASSLRPGQANTGELF
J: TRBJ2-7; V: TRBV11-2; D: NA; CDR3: ASSLLQGRSYEQY
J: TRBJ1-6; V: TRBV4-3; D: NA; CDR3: ASSQDGTGNNSPLH
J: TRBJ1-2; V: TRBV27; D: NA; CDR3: ASSLQTVEGLSGYT
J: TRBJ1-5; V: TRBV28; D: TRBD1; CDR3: ASSPWGTGQGHQPQH
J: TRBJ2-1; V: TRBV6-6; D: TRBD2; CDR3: ASSYWREPSYNEQF
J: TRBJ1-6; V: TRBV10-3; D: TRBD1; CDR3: AISGGLTGRSPLH
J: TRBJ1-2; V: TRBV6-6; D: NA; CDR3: ASSPRGAWGYT
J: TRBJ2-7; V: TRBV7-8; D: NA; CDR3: ASSPGPTQPFYEQY
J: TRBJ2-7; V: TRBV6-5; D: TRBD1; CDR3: ASRRGQGGYEQY
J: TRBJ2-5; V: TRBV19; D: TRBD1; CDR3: ASSPGGETQY
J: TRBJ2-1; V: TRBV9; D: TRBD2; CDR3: ASSQTLAGAYNEQF
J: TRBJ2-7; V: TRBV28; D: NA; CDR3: ASNTPRSPTRQY
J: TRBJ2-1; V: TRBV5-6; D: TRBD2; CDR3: ASSLGPLGGVQF
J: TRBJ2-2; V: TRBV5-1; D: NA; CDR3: ASSLDPGVGTGELF
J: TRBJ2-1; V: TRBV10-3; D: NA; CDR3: AISGTGGPYEQF
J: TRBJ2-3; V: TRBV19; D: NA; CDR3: ASSIQGSTDTQY
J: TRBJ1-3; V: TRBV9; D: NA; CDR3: ASSVTGSSGNTIY
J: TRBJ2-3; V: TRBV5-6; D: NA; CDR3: ASSSGTRNTDTQY
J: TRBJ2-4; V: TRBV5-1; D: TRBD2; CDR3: ASSLAETSGGAGNIQY
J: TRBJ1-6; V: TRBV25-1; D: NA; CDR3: ASSEWTNNSPLH
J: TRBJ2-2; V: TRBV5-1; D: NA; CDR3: ASSLAEVNTGELF
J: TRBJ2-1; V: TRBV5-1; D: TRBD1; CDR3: ASSAQTGLRNEQF
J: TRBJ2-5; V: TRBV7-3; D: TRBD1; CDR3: ASSQLGTGGETQY
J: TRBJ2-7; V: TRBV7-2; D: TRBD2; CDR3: ASSWMRTSLNYEQY
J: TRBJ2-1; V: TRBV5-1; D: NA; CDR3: ASSSARDLRNEQF
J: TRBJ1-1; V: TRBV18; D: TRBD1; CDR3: ASSPDRGMNTEAF
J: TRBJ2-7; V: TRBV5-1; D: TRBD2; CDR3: ASSLDTSGGSYEQY
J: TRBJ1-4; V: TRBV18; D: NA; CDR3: ASSRGNNEKLF
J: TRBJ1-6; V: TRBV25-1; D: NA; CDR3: ASSAEIFGNSPLH
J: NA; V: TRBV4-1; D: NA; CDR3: ASSPLASYEQY
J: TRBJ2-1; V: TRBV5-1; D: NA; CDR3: ASSSRLTDNEQF
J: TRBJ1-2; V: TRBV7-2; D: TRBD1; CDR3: ASSSTGGYGYT
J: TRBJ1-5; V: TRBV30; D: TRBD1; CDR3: AWSGTGIQPQH
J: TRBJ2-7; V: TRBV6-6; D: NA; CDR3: ASSTPGVPYEQY
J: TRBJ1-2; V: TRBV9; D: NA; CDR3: ASTGGGYYGYT
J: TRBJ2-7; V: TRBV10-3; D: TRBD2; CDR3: AINREREGRYEQY
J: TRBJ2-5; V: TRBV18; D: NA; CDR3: ASSPGRGETQY
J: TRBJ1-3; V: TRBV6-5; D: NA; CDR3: ASSRGLGGGNTIY
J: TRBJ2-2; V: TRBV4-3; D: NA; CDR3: ASSQDRIGPGELF
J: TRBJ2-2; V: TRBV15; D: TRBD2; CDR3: ATHRTSGGTGELF
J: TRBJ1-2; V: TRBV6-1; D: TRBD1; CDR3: ASSADRGYGYT
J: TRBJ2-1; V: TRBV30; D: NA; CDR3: AWSRSTEQF
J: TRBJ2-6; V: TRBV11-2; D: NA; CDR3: ASSVRLSGANVLT
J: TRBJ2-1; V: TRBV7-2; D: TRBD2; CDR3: ASSLGLAGNNEQF
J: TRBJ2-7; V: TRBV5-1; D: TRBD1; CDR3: ASSMRQGSPYEQY
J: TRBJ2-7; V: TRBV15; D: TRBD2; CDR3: ATSREVAGNEQY
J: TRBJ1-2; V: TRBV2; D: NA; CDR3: ASSKADVTTYGYT
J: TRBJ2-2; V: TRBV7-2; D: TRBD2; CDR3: ASSSLAGGHTGELF
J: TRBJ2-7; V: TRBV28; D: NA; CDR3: ASRANSYEQY
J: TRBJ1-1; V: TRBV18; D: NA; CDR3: ASSPVEGTEAF
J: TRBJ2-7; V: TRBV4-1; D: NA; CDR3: ASRGVGYYEQY
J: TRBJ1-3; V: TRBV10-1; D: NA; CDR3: ASSDSQLSGNTIY